What follows are 15 T cell receptor beta chains derived from one specimen sequenced in a study of blood T cell repertoires in COVID-19. Sequenced by immunoSEQ multiplex PCR; TCRdb stores in-frame clones only, minus some. The table has tens of thousands of clones, roughly 83% seen once. Sequencing was carried out using peripheral blood. The receptors were sampled from a woman of 80 years or more with active or convalescent COVID-19.

The chain is built from TRBV6-2 or TRBV6-3 and TRBJ2-2; D not certain. The V and J ends lost 0 bases and 8 bases respectively, with 7 bases between them. There are 13 residues in the CDR3. Germline CDR1 reads MNHEY; CDR2 reads SVGEGT. DNA for the CDR3: TGTGCCAGCAGTTACTCTTCAGTAGGGGAGCTGTTTTTT. This sequence encodes CASSYSSVGELFF.

The CDR3 bases are TGTGCCAGCAGTTTCGGGAAGGGGGGGGGCACAGATACGCAGTATTTT. Its translation is CASSFGKGGGTDTQYF. The V and J genes are TRBV28 and TRBJ2-3; perhaps TRBD2 as D (7 bases). Trimming took off 3 bases at V and 1 base at J, with 14 bases between the two ends. Germline V gene sequence: CDR1 MDHEN, CDR2 SYDVKM. The CDR3 is 16 amino acids.

The V gene is TRBV9, the J gene TRBJ2-1; possible D gene TRBD2, 5 bases. The CDR3 is 15 amino acids. CDR1 is SGDLS and CDR2 is YYNGEE in the germline V gene. Trimming left V 0 bases short and J 0 bases short, with 7 bases between. The CDR3 DNA is TGTGCCAGCAGCGTAGGAGGGAACTCCTACAATGAGCAGTTCTTC. Translation: CASSVGGNSYNEQFF.

The chain employs TRBV3-1 (or the pseudogene TRBV3-2) and TRBJ1-1; D possibly corresponds to TRBD1 (5 bases). V shed 6 bases and J shed 7 bases, with 15 bases lying between them. The germline CDR1 and CDR2 sequences are LGHDT and YNNKEL (reference sequence). The CDR3 runs to 13 residues. CDR3 sequence: CASRPREDSEAFF. As DNA, the CDR3 is TGTGCCAGCAGACCCAGGGAAGACAGTGAAGCTTTCTTT.

The chain is built from TRBV5-4 and TRBJ1-4; 7 nucleotides match TRBD1. Germline-derived CDR1 and CDR2 are SGHNT and YYREEE (reference sequence). J lost 5 bases, V lost 4 bases, and 2 bases had no gene match. This CDR3 is built from 13 residues. The CDR3 sequence is CASSPTGNEKLFF. In nucleotides, the CDR3 is TGTGCCAGCAGCCCGACAGGGAATGAAAAACTGTTTTTT.

The chain links TRBV19 to TRBJ1-1, with TRBD1 as a possible D gene (6 bases). The CDR3 is 16 amino acids. CDR1 and CDR2 (germline): LNHDA, SQIVND (reference sequence). Trimming removed 3 bases from V and 2 bases from J, with 16 bases in between. The CDR3 spells CASSIGAQGFNTEAFF. The CDR3 DNA reads as TGTGCCAGTAGTATTGGGGCGCAGGGGTTTAACACTGAAGCTTTCTTT.

The chain couples TRBV19 to TRBJ2-2; 7 bases fit TRBD2. The CDR3 runs to 14 residues. The germline V gene encodes CDR1 LNHDA and CDR2 SQIVND (reference sequence). Unmatched junction bases numbered 3, after V lost 2 bases and J lost 6 bases. CDR3 residues: CASSISRGAGELFF. The CDR3 coding sequence is TGTGCCAGTAGTATATCCCGGGGGGCCGGGGAGCTGTTTTTT.

This clone was found a few times. This chain links TRBV28 with TRBJ1-6; D gene ambiguous. Germline CDR1 and CDR2: MDHEN and SYDVKM. V was pared by 6 bases and J by 7 bases, with 13 bases between. This CDR3 has 14 residues. The CDR3 nucleotides read TGTGCCAGCAGGACAAACCTCAGGAATTCACCCCTCCACTTT. It specifies CASRTNLRNSPLHF.

The chain recombines TRBV9 with TRBJ2-1; tentative D call: TRBD2 (6 bases). Trimming removed 3 bases from V and 5 bases from J, with 18 bases in between. CDR3 length equals 16 residues. Per germline, CDR1 SGDLS and CDR2 YYNGEE. CDR3 sequence: CASSGSSGGAHNEQFF. DNA for the CDR3: TGTGCCAGCAGCGGCAGTAGCGGAGGGGCTCACAATGAGCAGTTCTTC.

The genes are TRBV5-3 and TRBJ2-2; TRBD1 is a possible D gene (6 bases). TRBV5-3 is labeled an ORF, and its function is uncertain. This CDR3 has 18 amino acids. With 3 bases removed from V and 0 bases from J, the gap between germline ends came to 18 bases. Here the CDR3 DNA reads TGTGCCAGAAGCTGGGGAAAAGGACAGCTTTCGAACACCGGGGAGCTGTTTTTT. Translated: CARSWGKGQLSNTGELFF.

Only one count was recorded for this clone. This chain links TRBV19 with TRBJ1-5; TRBD1 might be the D (6 bases). CDR3 size: 18 residues. CDR1 LNHDA and CDR2 SQIVND come from the germline V gene (reference sequence). V was shortened by 0 bases and J by 6 bases, with 21 bases between the two germline ends. As DNA, the CDR3 is TGTGCCAGTAGTATAGATAGGTTTCAACAGGGTTCAGGTCAGCCCCAGCATTTT. It codes for CASSIDRFQQGSGQPQHF.

The chain is built from TRBV5-5 and TRBJ2-5; TRBD1 agrees at 8 bases. Germline CDR1 is SGHKS and CDR2 is YYEKEE (reference sequence). The CDR3 has 15 residues. V shed 5 bases and J 5 bases; nucleotides not matched to a gene: 11. CDR3 sequence (DNA): TGTGCCAGCAGGCCTGCAGGGGGCCAGGTGGAGACCCAGTACTTC. Translating it yields CASRPAGGQVETQYF.

The chain has TRBV19 and TRBJ2-7, with D perhaps TRBD2 (5 bases). The CDR3 covers 11 residues. V dropped 6 bases and J dropped 3 bases, with 6 bases sitting between them. Germline V lookup: CDR1 LNHDA, CDR2 SQIVND (reference sequence). The CDR3 loop reads CASSRDYEQYF. In DNA, the CDR3 is TGTGCCAGTAGCCGGGACTACGAGCAGTACTTC.

The rearrangement uses TRBV11-2 and TRBJ2-1; 7 bases are shared with TRBD2. CDR1 is SGHAT, CDR2 FQNNGV, per germline. V lost 8 bases, J lost 7 bases, and 11 bases stayed unmatched. The CDR3 is 14 residues long. Written as DNA, the CDR3 is TGTGCCAGCGCCAAGGGTCCTAGCGGAAATGAGCAGTTCTTC. Translation: CASAKGPSGNEQFF.

This chain joins TRBV5-1 and TRBJ1-2; tentatively, D is TRBD1 (6 bases). Germline assignment: CDR1 SGHRS and CDR2 YFSETQ. CDR3 size: 13 residues. The V end lost 2 bases, the J end lost 7 bases, and 12 bases lay between the germline ends. In nucleotides, the CDR3 is TGCGCCAGCAGCTTTCTACAGGGAAGTGGCTACACCTTC. Translated: CASSFLQGSGYTF.